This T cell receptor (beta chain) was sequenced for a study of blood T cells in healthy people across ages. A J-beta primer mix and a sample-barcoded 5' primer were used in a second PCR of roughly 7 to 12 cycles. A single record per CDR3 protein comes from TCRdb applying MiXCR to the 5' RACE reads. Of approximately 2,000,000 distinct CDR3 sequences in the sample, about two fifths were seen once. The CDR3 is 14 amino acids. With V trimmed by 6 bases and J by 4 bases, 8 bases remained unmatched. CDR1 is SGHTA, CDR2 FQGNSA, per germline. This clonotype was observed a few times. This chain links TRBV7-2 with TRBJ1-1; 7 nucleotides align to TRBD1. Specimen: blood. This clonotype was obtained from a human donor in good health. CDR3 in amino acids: CASSPTGYRTEAFF. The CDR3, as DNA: TGTGCCAGCAGTCCGACAGGGTATCGCACTGAAGCTTTCTTT.